This T cell receptor (beta chain) was recorded in a study of T-cell memory formation after mild COVID-19. For the study at large: Among the donors, TCR clusters were largely specific to each donor. Study-wide points: Contracting CD4+ clones sat mainly in CM and EM; CD8+ in EMRA. Memory from before infection featured some responding clones, which suggests cross-reactive memory joined.

Barcoded TCR alpha and TCR beta cDNA libraries with UMIs came from 5'RACE using constant-segment primers. MiXCR was run by TCRdb on the 5' RACE reads, yielding one entry per CDR3 protein. The table includes hundreds of thousands of distinct CDR3 sequences, roughly 17% detected once. CDR1 and CDR2 (germline): LGHNA, YNFKEQ. V was shortened by 0 bases and J by 7 bases, with 10 bases between the two germline ends. The CDR3 has 15 amino acids. This clonotype has only a few counts. Its matching antigen is unknown. The source material was PBMCs or a T cell subset sorted from them (not recorded which). The clonotype was recovered from a man aged 18-30 years who had mild COVID-19 (a few samples of this study predate the infection). Cell type and time point are not known. This chain links TRBV4-2 with TRBJ1-6, with D maybe TRBD1 (5 bases). CDR3 in amino acids: CASSQETERNSPLHF. CDR3 DNA sequence: TGTGCCAGCAGCCAAGAGACAGAACGCAATTCACCCCTCCACTTT.